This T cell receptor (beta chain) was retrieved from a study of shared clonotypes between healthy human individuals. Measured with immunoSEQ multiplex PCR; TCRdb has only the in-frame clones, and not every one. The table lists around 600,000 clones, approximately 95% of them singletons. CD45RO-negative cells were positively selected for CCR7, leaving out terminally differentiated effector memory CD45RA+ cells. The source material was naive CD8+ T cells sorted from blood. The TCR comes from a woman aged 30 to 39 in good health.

CDR3 loop: CASSLSPIDEQYF. As DNA, the CDR3 is TGTGCCAGCAGCTTAAGTCCAATCGACGAGCAGTACTTC. This chain uses TRBV7-9 with TRBJ2-7; no definite D call. V lost 2 bases, J lost 5 bases, and 10 bases lay in between. This CDR3 spans 13 amino acids. Per germline, CDR1 SEHNR and CDR2 FQNEAQ (reference sequence).